This TCR beta chain was retrieved from a study of shared clonotypes between healthy human individuals (dated by TCRdb to the early 2020s). For context, the study as a whole: The cohort included a few men and a couple of women between 18 and 49 years of age. To increase sequencing depth and limit assay-specific biases, different laboratories used diverse techniques to prepare libraries and sequence TCR repertoires. To estimate repertoire size and how much clonotype sharing occurs between individuals, the study deeply sequenced the blood TCR repertoires of about five healthy adults. Between about 0.9 and 10 billion PBMCs per donor were obtained by leukapheresis. For each donor, CD4 naive and CD4 memory were each given three plates, CD8 naive was given two plates, and CD8 memory was given one plate.

What the authors observed across the whole study: Approximately 5% of naive CD4, around 4% of naive CD8, about 2.1% of memory CD4, and 0.4% of memory CD8 clonotypes were shared across a few donors. Estimated clonotype richness was generally larger for naive than for memory subsets. Clonotypes shared by all four sorted-subset donors showed higher generation probabilities than non-shared clonotypes. Pairwise subsampling indicated that sequencing depth was expected to affect the degree of clonotype sharing among donors. The small number of donors limited the genetic and exposure-history diversity represented. Only blood was sampled, and tissue TCR repertoires likely differ from those in blood. Incomplete sequencing was indicated by rarefaction of sorted-subset datasets, despite the large sequencing depth.

CD8 naive samples consisted of CD45RO-negative cells that were positively selected for CCR7, yielding a CD45RA+CCR7+ population without TemRA cells. Donors were healthy HIV-negative adults with no recently reported acute infections or vaccinations. Every donor was a Caucasian adult living in Nashville, Tennessee, USA. Blood was collected by leukapheresis, and PBMCs were isolated by Ficoll-Histopaque density gradient centrifugation and then cryopreserved in liquid nitrogen vapor phase. Analytical flow cytometry was used to check the purity and quantity of each magnetically sorted T cell population. Genomic DNA was isolated from every sorted fraction and measured by UV absorbance on a Nanodrop 2000c. In its sample, this clone was seen once. It has no known antigen specificity. No much larger clonotype is one base removed from it; base qualities were not supplied. Using the deep immunoSEQ assay, multiplex PCR amplified TCR CDR3 regions from genomic DNA. Genomic DNA extracted from each cell subset was distributed evenly over all wells of several immunoSEQ 96-well plates, and each plate served as one replicate. For sorted subsets, each replicate PCR was loaded with about 0.2 ug genomic DNA, equivalent to 30,000 or so T cell genomes. Purified libraries were measured with a Qubit 3.0 fluorometer, size-checked on a Bioanalyzer 2100, and measured again with the KAPA Library Quantification kit. A separate single-read 150-cycle Illumina NextSeq 550 flow cell was used to sequence each immunoSEQ 96-well plate. The original pipeline was this. The immunoSEQ output contained only junctional sequences without quality scores, so filtering could not match that applied to full-length reads. Sequences were annotated with PyIR, a Python wrapper for IgBLAST v1.9, using IMGT germline references to assign V/J genes and CDR3. Any read was removed if the V/J assignment was weak (E-value above 1e-6), the CDR3 was missing, or the read contained stop codons, out-of-frame junctions, or ambiguous translated residues. V3J clonotypes were defined as sequences sharing the same inferred V gene, J gene, and CDR3 amino acid sequence. The percentage overlap between two repertoires was calculated by dividing the number of shared unique clonotypes by the size of the smaller repertoire. Repertoire richness was assessed with RTK rarefaction, the Chao1 estimator, and Recon v2.1 estimates of unobserved clonotypes. Generation probabilities for all TCRbeta clonotypes obtained by the gDNA method from a few donors were computed using OLGA. In its TCRdb copy, this immuneACCESS table keeps in-frame sequences only and misses some clones. Where compared with another copy, unresolved V genes explain less than half of these, and the others have no known cause. D and trimming come from the DNA, and the V and J calls and clone size come from that table. Here the sample has hundreds of thousands of clones; around 93% occur a single time. Of the sample, less than 25% is held by the ten largest clones.

The source is a man younger than 40 in good health. Sequenced input: naive CD8+ T cells sorted from blood. Reading the label with the study, this specimen's cell subset or site is: CD45RA+CCR7+.

Here the CDR3 is given as CASSPDSYGYTF. The nucleotides are TGTGCCAGCAGCCCGGACAGCTATGGCTACACCTTC. The chain joins TRBV16 to TRBJ1-2; perhaps TRBD1 is the D gene, with 6 bases matching. V was cut back by 4 bases and J by 4 bases, leaving a gap of 7 bases between them. From its cysteine to its phenylalanine, the CDR3 spans 12 amino acids. Only the CDR3 DNA is retained, 36 bases long and in frame from the first base. From a lookup of the germline V gene, CDR1 and CDR2 are KGHSY and FQNENV.